The T cell receptor beta chain under discussion was sequenced for a study of T cells in localized non-small cell lung cancer. General study findings and limits: Only one tumor region went through sequencing, so heterogeneity may still be there.

This clone was seen more than once but under ten times. Its antigen is currently unknown. Trimming removed 0 bases from V and 1 base from J, with 5 bases in between. The germline V gene has CDR1 GTSNPN and CDR2 SVGIG (reference sequence). This CDR3 spans 13 amino acids. Profiling relied on immunoSEQ multiplex PCR, and the TCRdb table lists in-frame clones only, not all of them. The repertoire holds about 24,000 clones, with around 90% as singletons. V gene TRBV30 combines with J gene TRBJ2-3, with D possibly matching TRBD1 (5 bases). The sequence was obtained from a man aged 40 to 69 with stage I squamous cell lung carcinoma. Sequenced material: peripheral blood, taken before any cancer treatment. The CDR3 coding sequence is TGTGCCTGGAGTGTACAGGGCACAGATACGCAGTATTTT. Translating it yields CAWSVQGTDTQYF.